Detailed here is one TCR beta chain. The sample is drawn from a study of blood T cell repertoires in COVID-19. The protocol was immunoSEQ multiplex PCR, while the TCRdb copy is restricted to in-frame clones and leaves out a portion. The sample records about 150,000 clones, 65% to 90% being singletons. The sequenced material came from peripheral blood. This receptor was identified in a woman aged 55-70 years with COVID-19, enrolled during active disease.

Here the CDR3 DNA reads TGTGCCAGCAGCCTGGAAACGGGGGGAGTCGGCTACACCTTC. It specifies CASSLETGGVGYTF. This chain joins TRBV7-9 and TRBJ1-2; maybe TRBD1 (5 bases). The CDR3 contains 14 residues. V gave up 5 bases and J gave up 8 bases, with 18 bases separating them. Germline-derived CDR1 and CDR2 are SEHNR and FQNEAQ (reference sequence).